The present entry profiles one T cell receptor beta chain with its context. CDR3 size: 14 residues. These data originate in a study of OX40 agonist ivuxolimab in advanced cancers. About the research overall: Administration of intravenous ivuxolimab to patients occurred every 2 weeks at 0.01 to 10 mg/kg.

TCRdb's copy holds only in-frame clones and misses some; the assay was immunoSEQ multiplex PCR. In the table there are over 35,000 clones, 85% of which are singletons. This TCR derives from an adult with an advanced solid tumor such as melanoma, head and neck, liver or kidney cancer. The sequencing used CD4+ or CD8+ T cells sorted from blood, collected in a trial of the OX40 agonist ivuxolimab. The genes are TRBV21-1 and TRBJ2-7; the DNA was not compared with TRBD1, the D call given in the table. TRBV21-1 is given as a pseudogene. In DNA form, the CDR3 reads TGTGCCAGCAGCAAAGTGTACAGGGAAAACGAGCAGTACTTC. Encoded protein: CASSKVYRENEQYF.